The rows below give T cell receptor beta chains drawn from one sample of a study of neurological immune-mediated disorders. MiXCR, applied by TCRdb to the 5' RACE reads, yields one record per CDR3 protein. The profile shows approximately 40,000 distinct CDR3 sequences, roughly 15% of them singletons. Sequencing was done on a sample of CD4+ T cells from blood. These receptors came from a woman aged 55 to 70 with HTLV-1-associated myelopathy (HAM/TSP). The CDR3 runs from the conserved cysteine through the conserved F or W. A D gene is named only where the DNA matches it firmly. Clone size is shown for a subset of rows, as once, few, many or a class of expanded clone.

j_call,clone_size,d_call,v_call,cdr3_nt,cdr3_aa
TRBJ2-1,many,NA,TRBV29-1,TGCAGCGTCCCACAGCCGCGAAGCTCCTACAATGAGCAGTTCTTC,CSVPQPRSSYNEQFF
TRBJ1-2,many,NA,TRBV3-1,TGTGCCAGCAGCCAAGTCGGGAACTCAGGGAGTGGCTACACCTTC,CASSQVGNSGSGYTF
TRBJ2-3,many,NA,TRBV20-1,TGCAGTGCGCCGGCTCGTAGTTCGGATACGCAGTATTTT,CSAPARSSDTQYF
TRBJ2-7,NA,TRBD1,TRBV18,TGTGCCAGCTCACCCACCGGACAGGGGGCTTACGAGCAGTACTTC,CASSPTGQGAYEQYF
TRBJ2-7,many,TRBD1,TRBV10-1,TGCGCCAGCAGTAACCGACAGGGTCCGGGCGAGCAGTACTTC,CASSNRQGPGEQYF
TRBJ2-1,medium-sized,NA,TRBV20-1,TGCAGTGCTGAGATTATACCGGATTACAATGAGCAGTTCTTC,CSAEIIPDYNEQFF
TRBJ2-7,many,TRBD2,TRBV5-6,TGTGCCAGCAGCCTACTCGCCCCCTTTACCGGCGGGGGCGAGCAGTACTTC,CASSLLAPFTGGGEQYF
TRBJ2-1,many,NA,TRBV20-1,TGCAGTGCTGCGCGGGGCAGCTCCTACAATGAGCAGTTCTTC,CSAARGSSYNEQFF
TRBJ2-5,NA,TRBD1,TRBV9,TGTGCCAGCAGCGCGACAGGGGTGAGAGGAGAGACCCAGTACTTC,CASSATGVRGETQYF
TRBJ2-6,many,NA,TRBV28,TGTGCCAGCAGTCTAGGACAGACAACCTCTTCTGGGGCCAACGTCCTGACTTTC,CASSLGQTTSSGANVLTF
TRBJ2-5,many,TRBD2,TRBV25-1,TGTGCCAGCAGTGAATATGGCGGGGGGAATAGAGAGACCCAGTACTTC,CASSEYGGGNRETQYF
TRBJ2-1,many,TRBD2,TRBV20-1,TGCAGTGCTAGTTCCGGGACTAGCGGGGGGGCCCGTATGTTCTTC,CSASSGTSGGARMFF
TRBJ2-3,few,TRBD1,TRBV5-1,TGCGCCAGCAGCGTTCAGGGGGCGTTCTCAGATACGCAGTATTTT,CASSVQGAFSDTQYF
TRBJ1-3,NA,NA,TRBV7-6,TGTGCCAGCAGCTTAGCTCTAGGAAACACCATATATTTT,CASSLALGNTIYF
TRBJ2-3,many,NA,TRBV6-5,TGTGCCAGCAGTGGGGGGATAGCGGGCACAGATACGCAGTATTTT,CASSGGIAGTDTQYF
TRBJ2-3,many,NA,TRBV5-1,TGCGCCAGCAGCTTGCTCAGCGGCAAAGATACGCAGTATTTT,CASSLLSGKDTQYF
TRBJ2-4,NA,TRBD2,TRBV7-9,TGTGCCAGCAGCACCCGTCTAGCGGGGGGTTCTCTAGCAAAAAACATTCAGTACTTC,CASSTRLAGGSLAKNIQYF
TRBJ1-1,NA,TRBD1,TRBV20-1,TGCAGTGCTCGGACAGGGGGCCGGACTGAAGCTTTCTTT,CSARTGGRTEAFF
TRBJ1-3,many,TRBD1,TRBV4-1,TGCGCCAGCAGCCAACCCGTCCTGGACAGGTACAACTCTGGAAACACCATATATTTT,CASSQPVLDRYNSGNTIYF
TRBJ1-1,many,NA,TRBV2,TGTGCCAGCAGTGTGATTGCGGGTCGGGGCACTGAAGCTTTCTTT,CASSVIAGRGTEAFF
TRBJ1-4,NA,TRBD1,TRBV4-2,TGTGCCAGCAGCCAAGATCTGAGGGGGCGGGGGTCGACTAATGAAAAACTGTTTTTT,CASSQDLRGRGSTNEKLFF
TRBJ2-3,many,TRBD1,TRBV5-5,TGTGCCAGCAAGACCCTCGGGACAGGCACAGATACGCAGTATTTT,CASKTLGTGTDTQYF
TRBJ2-1,few,NA,TRBV7-6,TGTGCCAGCAGCACCCCGACAGTTTCTGAGCAGTTCTTC,CASSTPTVSEQFF
TRBJ2-7,many,NA,TRBV20-1,TGCAGTGCTAGAAGGGAATACGAGCAGTACTTC,CSARREYEQYF
TRBJ2-5,NA,TRBD2,TRBV5-1,TGCGCCAGCAGCTTGGCTAGCGGGATAGGAGAGACCCAGTACTTC,CASSLASGIGETQYF
TRBJ1-2,many,NA,TRBV12-3/TRBV12-4,TGTGCCAGCAGTTGGGGCCAGGGTACAGACGGCTACACCTTC,CASSWGQGTDGYTF
TRBJ2-7,many,TRBD1,TRBV29-1,TGCAGCGTTGATTGGACAGGGAGAGACGAGCAGTACTTC,CSVDWTGRDEQYF
TRBJ2-3,many,NA,TRBV7-3,TGTGCCAGCAGCTTATCGGCAGCCGGAAGCAGATCAGATACGCAGTATTTT,CASSLSAAGSRSDTQYF
TRBJ2-3,many,NA,TRBV7-8,TGTGCCAGCAGGCCAACTAGCACAGATACGCAGTATTTT,CASRPTSTDTQYF
TRBJ1-1,many,TRBD1,TRBV20-1,TGCAGTGCGACACAGGGGGCCCGGAACACTGAAGCTTTCTTT,CSATQGARNTEAFF
TRBJ1-1,NA,NA,TRBV30,TGTGCCTGCTCTGGGACGGCTGTGGTCGGAAACACTGAAGCTTTCTTT,CACSGTAVVGNTEAFF
TRBJ2-3,NA,NA,TRBV19,TGTGCCGCTCACGGGGCAGCCACAGATACGCAGTATTTT,CAAHGAATDTQYF
TRBJ2-5,many,TRBD1,TRBV11-2,TGTGCCAGCAGCCTGGACAGGGGGGTTTGGGAGACCCAGTACTTC,CASSLDRGVWETQYF
TRBJ1-1,many,NA,TRBV20-1,TGCAGTGCTAGAGACCAGCTCAACACTGAAGCTTTCTTT,CSARDQLNTEAFF
TRBJ1-6,many,NA,TRBV6-1,TGTGCCAGCAGTGAAGCGGGGGCAGCTAATTCACCCCTCCACTTT,CASSEAGAANSPLHF
TRBJ2-2,many,NA,TRBV7-2,TGTGCCAGCAGCCCAAGCTCCCTCCGTGGCAACACCGGGGAGCTGTTTTTT,CASSPSSLRGNTGELFF
TRBJ2-1,many,NA,TRBV29-1,TGCAGCGTCCGAAGGGGAGGGGGCCATATCGATGAGCAGTTCTTC,CSVRRGGGHIDEQFF
TRBJ2-2,many,TRBD1,TRBV7-6,TGTGCCAGCAGCTCTTACAGGGGAAGAGGCACCGGGGAGCTGTTTTTT,CASSSYRGRGTGELFF
TRBJ1-2,many,NA,TRBV5-1,TGCGCCAGCAGCTTAACAGGGTTATTGGACGGCTACACCTTC,CASSLTGLLDGYTF
TRBJ2-7,NA,NA,TRBV12-3/TRBV12-4,TGTGCCAGCAGTTCCGGGACATCCCACTACGAGCAGTACTTC,CASSSGTSHYEQYF
TRBJ1-2,many,TRBD1,TRBV10-3,TGTGCCATCAGTGGAACACAGGGGAGGGTAAACTATGGCTACACCTTC,CAISGTQGRVNYGYTF
TRBJ2-3,many,TRBD1,TRBV20-1,TGCAGTGCTAGGTCGGGACAGGGGTTGTCAGATACGCAGTATTTT,CSARSGQGLSDTQYF
TRBJ1-1,medium-sized,NA,TRBV7-9,TGTGCCAGCAGCCCCCTGGCCGCAGGGGAGACTGAAGCTTTCTTT,CASSPLAAGETEAFF
TRBJ2-1,many,NA,TRBV6-6,TGTGCCAGCAGTTACTCGACTCGGAATGAGCAGTTCTTC,CASSYSTRNEQFF
TRBJ1-4,many,NA,TRBV30,TGTGCCTGGAGTGGGACGGCCCAAAATGAAAAACTGTTTTTT,CAWSGTAQNEKLFF
TRBJ2-1,many,TRBD2,TRBV20-1,TGCAGTGCTAGAGATGCGGGGGGGCCCTACAATGAGCAGTTCTTC,CSARDAGGPYNEQFF
TRBJ1-1,few,NA,TRBV6-5,TGTGCCAGCAGTTACCTCGGGCAGATAAACACTGAAGCTTTCTTT,CASSYLGQINTEAFF
TRBJ2-6,many,NA,TRBV12-3/TRBV12-4,TGTGCCAGCAGTTTGGGGGGGCTTGGGGCCAACGTCCTGACTTTC,CASSLGGLGANVLTF
TRBJ2-2,NA,TRBD1,TRBV5-5,TGTGCCAGCAGCTTGGGACAGGGGGTTTACACCGGGGAGCTGTTTTTT,CASSLGQGVYTGELFF
TRBJ1-1,many,TRBD1,TRBV5-1,TGCGCCAGCAGCAACGGACAGGGGGCGGGCACTGAAGCTTTCTTT,CASSNGQGAGTEAFF
TRBJ2-4,few,TRBD2,TRBV3-1,TGTGCCAGCAGCCAAGGCTCCGCGGGAGTATTGGTGGGCATTCAGTACTTC,CASSQGSAGVLVGIQYF
TRBJ2-4,many,NA,TRBV14,TGTGCCAGCAGCCAAGATCTTGGGGAAGCCAAAAACATTCAGTACTTC,CASSQDLGEAKNIQYF
TRBJ2-1,many,TRBD2,TRBV15,TGTGCCACCAGCAGAGGGGGCCTGGCGGGGGCCTACAATGAGCAGTTCTTC,CATSRGGLAGAYNEQFF
TRBJ2-3,many,TRBD2,TRBV20-1,TGCAGTGCGTTACCCCTAGCGGGGGACTTCACAGATACGCAGTATTTT,CSALPLAGDFTDTQYF
TRBJ2-5,many,NA,TRBV10-3,TGTGCCATCAGTGAGTCGCGAAGGAACCAAGAGACCCAGTACTTC,CAISESRRNQETQYF
TRBJ1-1,many,NA,TRBV20-1,TGCAGTGCTAGAGGCCAAGGAAGGTTCACTGAAGCTTTCTTT,CSARGQGRFTEAFF
TRBJ2-7,many,NA,TRBV6-5,TGTGCCAGCAGTTATGTCTTCGGACAGAGCGAGCAGTACTTC,CASSYVFGQSEQYF
TRBJ1-2,many,TRBD1,TRBV30,TGTGCCTGGGGACAGGGCCCTAACTATGGCTACACCTTC,CAWGQGPNYGYTF